The rows below give T cell receptor beta chains drawn from one sample of a study of regulatory and conventional T cells in RAG deficiency. The repertoire was sequenced with immunoSEQ multiplex PCR; TCRdb's copy has only in-frame clones and lacks some. This sample has about 30,000 clones; 95% to 96% occur once, and the top ten carry about 0.32%. The same specimen was also included in a second study, on regulatory T cells.

Sequencing was performed on CD25- CD4+ T cells sorted from blood. The receptor set was obtained from a human donor in good health. Both conserved end residues are part of each CDR3. A D gene is named only where the DNA matches it firmly.

TRBJ2-2	TRBD2	TRBV7-2	CASSLSGLATPGELFF
TRBJ1-5	NA	TRBV6-1	CASRAVGSNQPQHF
TRBJ2-6	NA	TRBV11-2	CASSSTQGSGANVLTF
TRBJ2-7	TRBD2	TRBV2	CASSYGRAGGSYEQYF
TRBJ1-4	NA	TRBV7-6	CASSLGGEGGLFF
TRBJ2-3	NA	TRBV6-5	CASSYPSRQDGAQYF
TRBJ2-1	TRBD1	TRBV7-2	CASSRDRDAEQFF
TRBJ2-3	NA	TRBV29-1	CSGETGGRTDTQYF
TRBJ1-1	NA	TRBV18	CASSPQGRFDTEAFF
TRBJ2-2	NA	TRBV19	CASIPGQPLPPNTGELFF